A single sample gave rise to the 8 T cell receptor beta chains below, sequenced in a study of blood T cell repertoires in COVID-19. The assay was immunoSEQ multiplex PCR, and TCRdb's table has in-frame clones only and misses some. There are 110,000 to 150,000 clones in the sample; about 89% occur only once, and 2.5% to 3% lies in the top ten. The sequenced sample was peripheral blood. All receptors come from a man aged 60 to 75 with active or convalescent COVID-19.

The rearrangement uses TRBV7-9 and TRBJ2-5; TRBD1 agrees at 7 bases. Germline values: CDR1 SEHNR, CDR2 FQNEAQ (reference sequence). V trimming: 5 bases; J trimming: 5 bases; junction bases outside the gene matches: 8. CDR3 size: 14 residues. In nucleotides, the CDR3 is TGTGCCAGCAGCCGGGGACAGCCGCAGGAGACCCAGTACTTC. It encodes CASSRGQPQETQYF.

The rearrangement joins TRBV13 to TRBJ2-1, with D possibly being TRBD1 (5 bases). The length of the CDR3 is 14 residues. Germline assignment: CDR1 PRHDT and CDR2 FYEKMQ (reference sequence). With 5 bases removed from V and 2 bases from J, the gap between germline ends came to 10 bases. As DNA, the CDR3 is TGTGCCAGCAGCCCTGGGGCGGCCTACAATGAGCAGTTCTTC. It encodes CASSPGAAYNEQFF.

The V and J genes are TRBV27 and TRBJ2-7, with D perhaps matching TRBD2 (5 bases). Germline V gene sequence: CDR1 MNHEY, CDR2 SMNVEV (reference sequence). This CDR3 contains 14 residues. V was pared by 9 bases and J by 2 bases, with 17 bases between. The CDR3: CASHGLSSPYEQYF. CDR3 sequence (DNA): TGTGCCAGTCATGGACTGTCCTCGCCCTACGAGCAGTACTTC.

The J gene is TRBJ2-2, the V gene TRBV4-3; TRBD1 agrees at 11 bases. CDR1 is LGHNA, CDR2 YSLEER, per germline. The CDR3 covers 16 residues. The junction had 5 bases not matched to a gene; V was cut back by 4 bases and J by 4 bases. CDR3 nucleotides: TGCGCCAGCAGCCTCCAGGGGACAGGGGGCACCGGGGAGCTGTTTTTT. Its translation is CASSLQGTGGTGELFF.

The chain couples TRBV5-8 to TRBJ2-4; TRBD2 matches 7 bases. V was pared by 1 base and J by 6 bases, with 13 bases of the junction left unmatched. The CDR3 extends over 17 amino acids. Germline V gene data show CDR1 as SGHTS and CDR2 as YDEGEE. The CDR3 DNA follows: TGTGCCAGCAGCTTGCTTCCAGGGACTATTCGCTTAAACATTCAGTACTTC. Translated, it gives CASSLLPGTIRLNIQYF.

The rearrangement links TRBV2 to TRBJ2-3, with a tentative D call TRBD2 (5 bases). Germline CDR1 and CDR2: SNHLY and FYNNEI. Trimming removed 5 bases from V and 4 bases from J, with 10 bases in between. The CDR3 extends over 13 amino acids. CDR3 sequence reads: CASSLGSSDTQYF. The CDR3 bases are TGTGCCAGCAGTCTGGGGAGTTCAGATACGCAGTATTTT.

CDR3 in DNA: TGTGCCAGCAGTTACTGGGACAGCTCCTACGAGCAGTACTTC. This sequence encodes CASSYWDSSYEQYF. The gene calls are TRBV6-5 and TRBJ2-7, with 7 positions matching TRBD1. Germline V lookup: CDR1 MNHEY, CDR2 SVGAGI. Unmatched junction bases numbered 0, after V lost 1 base and J lost 0 bases. This CDR3 region has 14 residues.

The chain recombines TRBV7-9 with TRBJ2-1; 10 bases agree with TRBD1. Germline loops: CDR1 SEHNR, CDR2 FQNEAQ (reference sequence). The junction had 8 bases not matched to a gene; V was cut back by 3 bases and J by 6 bases. The CDR3 length is 16 residues. Written as DNA, the CDR3 is TGTGCCAGCAGCTTTGGCCGGGACAGGGGTTCCAATGAGCAGTTCTTC. This translates into CASSFGRDRGSNEQFF.